A selection of T cell receptor beta chains follows, all from one sample in a study of blood T cell repertoires in COVID-19. Repertoires were generated with immunoSEQ multiplex PCR, while TCRdb's copy carries only in-frame clones and drops some. The sample gives about 59,000 clones, about 73% of which show up once; roughly 18% is in the top ten. Sequenced input: peripheral blood. The receptors shown here come from a woman aged 45-65 years with active or convalescent COVID-19. Each CDR3 is given with its conserved first and last residue. A D gene is named only where the DNA matches it firmly. Rows may omit the clone size; those that give it use once, few, many or a size class.

j_call d_call v_call clone_size cdr3_nt cdr3_aa
TRBJ1-2 TRBD1 TRBV19 many TGTGCCAGTAGTAACCGGGACAGGGCTATGGGTTATGGCTACACCTTC CASSNRDRAMGYGYTF
TRBJ2-7 - TRBV10-3 once TGTGCCATCAGCTATTCCGGGACACTGCAGAACGAGCAGTACTTC CAISYSGTLQNEQYF
TRBJ2-3 - TRBV6-6 - TGTGCCAGCAGTTATGGAGCGGCCTTGGATGCAGATACGCAGTATTTT CASSYGAALDADTQYF
TRBJ1-1 - TRBV12-5 once TGTGCTAGTGGTCCGACCGGGAGGCTTACCACTGAAGCTTTCTTT CASGPTGRLTTEAFF
TRBJ2-1 TRBD2 TRBV3-1/TRBV3-2 - TGTGCCAGCAGCCAAGGGCTAGCGGGACGGAATGAGCAGTTCTTC CASSQGLAGRNEQFF
TRBJ2-5 TRBD2 TRBV9 - TGTGCCAGCAGCGTGGGGCTAGCGGTAGGGTACCAAGAGACCCAGTACTTC CASSVGLAVGYQETQYF
TRBJ1-6 - TRBV11-2 - TGTGCCAGCAGCTCGGGACATCTTAATTCACCCCTCCACTTT CASSSGHLNSPLHF
TRBJ1-5 - TRBV7-9 once TGTGCCAGCAGCTTAGCGATGGAGGCCCTCGCAAGTCAGCCCCAGCATTTT CASSLAMEALASQPQHF
TRBJ1-1 TRBD1 TRBV19 - TGTGCCAGTAGTATAGCCGCAGGGGGGAGTACTGAAGCTTTCTTT CASSIAAGGSTEAFF
TRBJ1-5 - TRBV2 - TGTGCCAGCATCAGGGAGGCAGGTCAATATCAGCCCCAGCATTTT CASIREAGQYQPQHF
TRBJ2-6 TRBD2 TRBV28 - TGTGCCAGCAGTTCGACTAGCGCCGCCTCTGGGGCCAACGTCCTGACTTTC CASSSTSAASGANVLTF
TRBJ2-1 TRBD2 TRBV3-1/TRBV3-2 once TGTGCCAGCAGCAAGGGACTAGCGGGACCCAATGAGCAGTTCTTC CASSKGLAGPNEQFF
TRBJ2-3 - TRBV2 - TGTGCCAGCAGCCCTTTGTTGGATACGCAGTATTTT CASSPLLDTQYF
TRBJ1-1 - TRBV11-3 - TGTGCCAGCAGCTTAGGCGGCGGGGGGACTGAAGCTTTCTTT CASSLGGGGTEAFF
TRBJ2-2 TRBD2 TRBV27 - TGTGCCAATCCACCAAGCGGGAGGGCCCTCACCGGGGAGCTGTTTTTT CANPPSGRALTGELFF
TRBJ2-2 - TRBV29-1 - TGCAGCGTTGAAGATGGGGCAGGAGGGACCGGGGAGCTGTTTTTT CSVEDGAGGTGELFF
TRBJ2-7 TRBD1 TRBV6-1 - TGTGCCAGCAGTGACAACAGGGGTACCGAGCAGTACTTC CASSDNRGTEQYF
TRBJ2-7 TRBD1 TRBV19 - TGTGCCAGTAGTATAGATCATTGGACAGGGAACCCCAACTACGAGCAGTACTTC CASSIDHWTGNPNYEQYF
TRBJ1-3 TRBD1 TRBV13 - TGTGCCAGCACCCGATCCGGGGGACAGACCATATATTTT CASTRSGGQTIYF
TRBJ2-1 - TRBV20-1 - TGCAGTGCTCAACTCGGGTTCTTC CSAQLGFF
TRBJ2-7 TRBD1 TRBV6-6 - TGTGCCAGCAGTACGGACAGGGGCGAGCAGTACTTC CASSTDRGEQYF
TRBJ2-4 - TRBV5-6 - TGTGCCAACAGCTCCGGAGGGTTCCTGGCCAAAAACATTCAGTACTTC CANSSGGFLAKNIQYF
TRBJ2-2 TRBD2 TRBV4-2 - TGTGCCAGCAGCCAAGTCAGCGGGAGGTATTCCGGGGAGCTGTTTTTT CASSQVSGRYSGELFF
TRBJ2-7 - TRBV7-9 - TGTGCCAGCAGCCCAGACAGGTACGAGCAGTACTTC CASSPDRYEQYF
TRBJ2-6 - TRBV19 - TGTGCCAGTAGTATATTACGGGAAGGATTCATCTCTGGGGCCAACGTCCTGACTTTC CASSILREGFISGANVLTF
TRBJ2-3 - TRBV10-3 once TGTGCCATCAGTGAGGAGGGAGTGATGCCAGATACGCAGTATTTT CAISEEGVMPDTQYF
TRBJ2-2 TRBD1 TRBV6-1 once TGTGCCAGCAGTGCAACACTACAGGGGGCTGACACCGGGGAGCTGTTTTTT CASSATLQGADTGELFF
TRBJ1-4 - TRBV5-1 - TGCGCCAGCAGCTCGGACAGCGTTAATGAAAAACTGTTTTTT CASSSDSVNEKLFF
TRBJ2-7 - TRBV29-1 - TGCAGCGTTGTCATCGGCGGGACCTACGAGCAGTACTTC CSVVIGGTYEQYF
TRBJ2-1 TRBD2 TRBV19 once TGTGCCAGTAGTATACTGCTAGCGGACTACAATGAGCAGTTCTTC CASSILLADYNEQFF
TRBJ2-5 - TRBV29-1 - TGCAGCGTTGAAGAAGGTAATGCAGGTGCAGCTTCCCAGTACTTC CSVEEGNAGAASQYF
TRBJ2-5 TRBD2 TRBV27 - TGTGCCAGCAGTTCTGCTAGCGGGTTCCAAGAGACCCAGTACTTC CASSSASGFQETQYF
TRBJ1-3 - TRBV7-9 - TGTGCCAGCAGCTTCGCCTCGGGGGCTGGAAACACCATATATTTT CASSFASGAGNTIYF